The 32 T cell receptor beta chains given below trace back to one sample, sequenced in a study of cytomegalovirus exposure and HLA in healthy donors. The primer mix had 60 Vbeta and 13 Jbeta primers. Using immunoSEQ multiplex PCR, the repertoire was profiled, and TCRdb retains in-frame clones only, with some absent. The data hold around 67,000 clones, with around 78% observed a single time. The material sequenced was PBMCs. The receptors originated from a man in his late teens or twenties in good health and CMV-seropositive.

This clone was seen a few times. The gene calls are TRBV4-1 and TRBJ1-5; 7 bases match TRBD1. Trimming took 4 bases from V and 0 from J; bases not matched to a gene: 6. The CDR3 has 16 amino acids. Per germline, CDR1 MGHRA and CDR2 YSYEKL. CDR3 sequence reads: CASSPPEGASNQPQHF. CDR3 bases: TGCGCCAGCAGCCCACCGGAGGGGGCTAGCAATCAGCCCCAGCATTTT.

This chain joins TRBV30 and TRBJ2-1, with 10 bases that match TRBD2. Germline CDR1 reads GTSNPN; CDR2 reads SVGIG (reference sequence). There are 11 residues in the CDR3. J was trimmed by 8 bases and V by 5 bases; bases with no gene match: 0. The CDR3 DNA reads as TGTGCCTGGGGACTAGCGGATGAGCAGTTCTTC. Translation: CAWGLADEQFF.

V and J are TRBV4-2 and TRBJ2-1; 8 bases are a match to TRBD2. Trimming at V came to 0 bases and at J to 4 bases, leaving 5 bases not matched to a gene. Germline loops: CDR1 LGHNA, CDR2 YNFKEQ. The CDR3 has 16 amino acids. The CDR3, as DNA: TGTGCCAGCAGCCAAGATGAGCGGGGGAATTACAATGAGCAGTTCTTC. The encoded protein is CASSQDERGNYNEQFF.

This clone was found once. The chain has TRBV6-5 and TRBJ2-7; D possibly corresponds to TRBD2 (6 bases). Germline lookup yields CDR1 MNHEY and CDR2 SVGAGI. The CDR3 is 14 residues long. Trimming shortened V by 6 bases and J by 2 bases, and 14 bases separated the two germline ends. CDR3 DNA sequence: TGTGCCAGCAGGGCGGGGTTGAATGCCTACGAGCAGTACTTC. Encoded protein: CASRAGLNAYEQYF.

The chain carries TRBV15 and TRBJ2-1; possible D gene TRBD2, 5 bases. V gave up 8 bases and J gave up 2 bases, with 34 bases separating them. CDR1 and CDR2 (germline): LNHNV, YYDKDF (reference sequence). There are 21 residues in the CDR3. CDR3: CATSPGSVLVNVRLTYNEQFF. The CDR3 DNA is TGTGCCACCTCCCCGGGGTCCGTTCTGGTGAACGTCCGTCTAACCTACAATGAGCAGTTCTTC.

This clone came up once. The chain recombines TRBV28 with TRBJ1-1; a weak D match, TRBD1 (6 bases). Germline V gene sequence: CDR1 MDHEN, CDR2 SYDVKM. The CDR3 runs 13 residues. V gave up 4 bases and J gave up 6 bases, with 12 bases separating them. The CDR3 DNA reads as TGTGCCAGCAGTTCCCATAAGGGGGCTGAAGCTTTCTTT. Residues: CASSSHKGAEAFF. Based on the CDR3 plus reference TRBV28 and TRBJ1-1, the full variable domain is DVKVTQSSRYLVKRTGEKVFLECVQDMDHENMFWYRQDPGLGLRLIYFSYDVKMKEKGDIPEGYSVSREKKERFSLILESASTNQTSMYLCASSSHKGAEAFFGQGTRLTVV.

The rearrangement joins TRBV4-1 to TRBJ2-1; TRBD2 is a possible D gene (6 bases). The germline CDR1 and CDR2 sequences are MGHRA and YSYEKL. The CDR3 covers 12 residues. V was cut by 3 bases and J by 7 bases, with 7 bases left in between. CDR3 bases: TGCGCCAGCAGCCAGGGGGGAAATGAGCAGTTCTTC. Translating gives CASSQGGNEQFF.

V is TRBV11-2 and J is TRBJ1-1; 10 nucleotides match TRBD1. Germline CDR1 reads SGHAT; CDR2 reads FQNNGV. The V and J ends lost 3 bases and 5 bases, in that order; junction bases with no gene match: 3. This CDR3 is 14 amino acids long. The DNA for the CDR3 is TGTGCCAGCAGCTTCGGACAGGGGGTGACTGAAGCTTTCTTT. It translates to CASSFGQGVTEAFF.

This chain uses TRBV7-9 with TRBJ1-2; 7 bases agree with TRBD1. The J segment lost 2 bases and the V segment lost 10 bases, leaving 7 bases of the junction unmatched. Germline CDR1 SEHNR, CDR2 FQNEAQ (reference sequence). The CDR3 extends over 13 amino acids. In DNA, the CDR3 is TGTGCCACCACACAGGGGATGAACTATGGCTACACCTTC. It yields the protein CATTQGMNYGYTF.

The chain joins TRBV29-1 to TRBJ2-1; TRBD2 matches at 8 bases. CDR3 length: 13 residues. The germline V gene has CDR1 SQVTM and CDR2 ANQGSEA. The CDR3 loop reads CAGSKREKSEQFF. In DNA, the CDR3 is TGCGCCGGATCTAAGCGGGAGAAGAGTGAGCAGTTCTTC.

CDR3 sequence (DNA): TGCAGTGCTATGGAGTACACTGAAGCTTTCTTT. Translated: CSAMEYTEAFF. This chain joins TRBV20-1 and TRBJ1-1; D gene uncertain. Trimming left V 4 bases short and J 3 bases short, with 6 bases between. This CDR3 region has 11 residues. The germline gives CDR1 DFQATT, CDR2 SNEGSKA (reference sequence).

The V call is TRBV2, the J call TRBJ2-5, with TRBD2 matching 14 bases. Trimming took 1 base from V and 5 from J; bases not matched to a gene: 3. Germline CDR1 and CDR2: SNHLY and FYNNEI. This CDR3 has 16 residues. CDR3 sequence reads: CASSEGGLAGVETQYF. The CDR3 coding sequence is TGTGCCAGCAGTGAAGGGGGACTAGCGGGGGTCGAGACCCAGTACTTC.

CDR3 in amino acids: CASSPRGGTVDEQFF. CDR3 DNA: TGTGCCAGCAGCCCACGAGGGGGGACAGTCGATGAGCAGTTCTTC. The rearrangement uses TRBV9 and TRBJ2-1, with D possibly TRBD1 on 7 matching bases. The CDR3 is made up of 15 amino acids. Deletions cut 4 bases from V and 8 bases from J, with 19 bases between. Per germline, CDR1 SGDLS and CDR2 YYNGEE.

This clone was picked up many times. Other DNA sequences in this sample translate to the same CDR3. This chain connects TRBV6-1 to TRBJ2-6; no clear D. Germline V gives CDR1 MNHNS, CDR2 SASEGT. The CDR3 is 15 amino acids. Trimming took off 2 bases at V and 0 bases at J, with 5 bases between the two ends. The chain's CDR3 is CASSERFSGANVLTF. The CDR3 DNA follows: TGTGCCAGCAGTGAACGGTTCTCTGGGGCCAACGTCCTGACTTTC.

This clone has only a few counts. This rearrangement joins TRBV6-5 to TRBJ1-1; 12 positions match TRBD1. CDR3 size: 15 residues. CDR1 and CDR2 (germline): MNHEY, SVGAGI. V lost 7 bases and J lost 9; bases outside the gene matches: 12. CDR3: CASIPRDRGPEKAFF. The CDR3 coding sequence is TGTGCCAGCATACCCCGGGACAGGGGGCCGGAAAAAGCTTTCTTT.

The chain employs TRBV14 and TRBJ2-3; a weak D match, TRBD2 (5 bases). The V and J ends lost 5 bases and 0 bases respectively, with 15 bases between them. CDR1 and CDR2 (germline): SGHDN, FVKESK. The CDR3 sequence is 16 residues long. The chain's CDR3 is CASSSLRDASTDTQYF. Written as DNA, the CDR3 is TGTGCCAGCAGCTCCCTACGGGATGCTAGCACAGATACGCAGTATTTT. Based on the CDR3 plus reference TRBV14 and TRBJ2-3, the full variable domain is EAGVTQFPSHSVIEKGQTVTLRCDPISGHDNLYWYRRVMGKEIKFLLHFVKESKQDESGMPNNRFLAERTGGTYSTLKVQPAELEDSGVYFCASSSLRDASTDTQYFGPGTRLTVL.

The J gene is TRBJ1-2, the V gene TRBV30; D remains unclear. Trimming left V 5 bases short and J 2 bases short, with 9 bases between. This CDR3 is built from 12 residues. Germline CDR1 GTSNPN, CDR2 SVGIG (reference sequence). In DNA form, the CDR3 reads TGTGCCTGGGCTACGGGGAACTATGGCTACACCTTC. Residues: CAWATGNYGYTF.

This clone occurred a few times. The chain joins TRBV7-2 to TRBJ2-1, with a possible D match to TRBD2 (6 bases). Trimming stripped 5 bases from V and 8 bases from J, with 16 bases between. Germline V gene lookup returns CDR1 SGHTA and CDR2 FQGNSA. The CDR3 contains 14 residues. CDR3 amino acids: CASSPRGLSDEQFF. Written as DNA, the CDR3 is TGTGCCAGCAGCCCTCGGGGGTTGTCCGATGAGCAGTTCTTC.

The V gene is TRBV4-1, the J gene TRBJ2-1, with TRBD2 matching 7 bases. CDR3 length: 17 residues. Germline V gene lookup returns CDR1 MGHRA and CDR2 YSYEKL. Trimming cost V 3 bases and J 1 base; bases outside gene matches: 9. Here the CDR3 reads CASSHALAGVSYNEQFF. The CDR3, as DNA: TGCGCCAGCAGCCATGCCTTAGCGGGTGTTTCCTACAATGAGCAGTTCTTC.

This clone was recorded only once. The chain has TRBV7-8 and TRBJ2-7, with TRBD1 matching 10 bases. CDR1 and CDR2 from the germline V gene are SGHVS and FQNEAQ. V shed 3 bases, J shed 7 bases, and the junction held 3 bases outside the gene matches. The CDR3 length is 13 residues. CDR3 DNA: TGTGCCAGCAGCTTTGGACAGGGGGGGGAGCAGTACTTC. This sequence encodes CASSFGQGGEQYF.

The table lists this clone with a count of one. The chain couples TRBV30 to TRBJ1-5; D call uncertain. V lost 0 bases to trimming and J lost 5 bases, with 8 bases between them. CDR1 GTSNPN and CDR2 SVGIG come from the germline V gene (reference sequence). The CDR3 totals 13 residues. This CDR3 is CAWSVARDQPQHF. The CDR3 DNA follows: TGTGCCTGGAGTGTGGCCCGGGATCAGCCCCAGCATTTT.

This chain links TRBV30 with TRBJ2-3; D gene ambiguous. CDR1 and CDR2 from the germline V gene are GTSNPN and SVGIG (reference sequence). The CDR3 runs 11 residues. The V end lost 3 bases, the J end lost 6 bases, and 7 bases lay between the germline ends. CDR3 bases: TGTGCCTGGAGCGTCCCGGATACGCAGTATTTT. Translated: CAWSVPDTQYF.

This clone was counted only a few times. The chain links TRBV2 to TRBJ2-7; 9 positions agree with TRBD2. This CDR3 spans 14 amino acids. The J segment lost 6 bases and the V segment lost 7 bases, leaving 10 bases of the junction unmatched. CDR1 and CDR2 (germline): SNHLY, FYNNEI. This chain's CDR3 is CASTPGLAFAEQYF. The CDR3, as DNA: TGTGCCAGCACTCCGGGACTAGCTTTTGCCGAGCAGTACTTC. Full variable domain (remainder filled in from reference TRBV2 and TRBJ2-7): EPEVTQTPSHQVTQMGQEVILRCVPISNHLYFYWYRQILGQKVEFLVSFYNNEISEKSEIFDDQFSVERPDGSNFTLKIRSTKLEDSAMYFCASTPGLAFAEQYFGPGTRLTVT.

The J gene is TRBJ1-1, the V gene TRBV4-1; D might be TRBD1 (5 bases). Trimming took off 1 base at V and 3 bases at J, with 6 bases between the two ends. The CDR3 contains 13 residues. In germline, CDR1 is MGHRA, CDR2 YSYEKL. CDR3: CASSQVRDTEAFF. Written as DNA, the CDR3 is TGCGCCAGCAGCCAAGTCAGGGACACTGAAGCTTTCTTT.

The V gene is TRBV6-1, the J gene TRBJ2-3; D is perhaps TRBD1 (5 bases). CDR3 length equals 14 residues. Germline V CDR1 and CDR2: MNHNS, SASEGT. CDR3 in DNA: TGTGCGGTCCCCAGGCAGGGATACACAGATACGCAGTATTTT. It is translated as CAVPRQGYTDTQYF.

This chain connects TRBV2 to TRBJ1-6, with D unclear. Trimming cost V 4 bases and J 7 bases, with 14 bases left between them. CDR1 SNHLY and CDR2 FYNNEI come from the germline V gene. The CDR3 covers 15 residues. The CDR3 DNA follows: TGTGCCAGCAGTGCTACAGTCGTTCCCAATTCACCCCTCCACTTT. This gives the protein CASSATVVPNSPLHF.

This sequence joins TRBV5-1 and TRBJ1-6; a weak D match, TRBD1 (5 bases). Trimming removed 6 bases at V and 7 bases at J, with 17 bases between. The V gene's germline CDR1 is SGHRS and CDR2 YFSETQ. The CDR3 consists of 15 residues. The CDR3 loop is CASTLEGRGNSPLHF. CDR3 coding DNA: TGCGCCAGCACCCTTGAGGGCCGGGGGAATTCACCCCTCCACTTT.

The chain employs TRBV4-2 and TRBJ2-1, with TRBD2 identical over 10 bases. CDR3 length equals 17 residues. V dropped 0 bases and J dropped 6; count of bases not matched to a gene: 8. CDR1 LGHNA and CDR2 YNFKEQ come from the germline V gene. The CDR3 bases are TGTGCCAGCAGCCAAGAGGCTAGCGGGAGTTGGGGCAATGAGCAGTTCTTC. It yields the protein CASSQEASGSWGNEQFF.

The V gene is TRBV6-5, the J gene TRBJ1-1; D possibly corresponds to TRBD1 (6 bases). V lost 6 bases and J 1 base, leaving 9 bases between the germline ends. CDR3 length: 13 amino acids. Germline values: CDR1 MNHEY, CDR2 SVGAGI. CDR3 protein: CASSTGPNTEAFF. CDR3 sequence (DNA): TGTGCCAGCAGCACAGGGCCGAACACTGAAGCTTTCTTT.

This clone was observed a handful of times. The chain carries TRBV30 and TRBJ2-7; D might be TRBD2 (6 bases). Germline-derived CDR1 and CDR2 are GTSNPN and SVGIG (reference sequence). The CDR3 length is 13 residues. V gave up 3 bases and J gave up 3 bases, with 12 bases separating them. The DNA for the CDR3 is TGTGCCTGGAGCATACCGGGAGACTACGAGCAGTACTTC. This codes for CAWSIPGDYEQYF.

This rearrangement joins TRBV7-9 to TRBJ1-6; TRBD1 matches 11 bases. Germline V gene data show CDR1 as SEHNR and CDR2 as FQNEAQ (reference sequence). V shed 5 bases, J shed 8 bases, and the junction held 5 bases outside the gene matches. The CDR3 contains 15 residues. CDR3 region: CASSRTGGVDSPLHF. CDR3 bases: TGTGCCAGCAGCAGGACAGGGGGCGTAGATTCACCCCTCCACTTT.

This rearrangement joins TRBV13 to TRBJ1-2; 8 positions agree with TRBD1. The germline gives CDR1 PRHDT, CDR2 FYEKMQ (reference sequence). The CDR3 extends over 13 amino acids. Trimming took 7 bases from V and 4 from J; bases not matched to a gene: 5. CDR3 residues: CASTTTGAYGYTF. CDR3 nucleotide sequence: TGTGCCAGCACTACGACAGGGGCCTATGGCTACACCTTC.